The clone carrying this TCR beta chain was seen ten or more times. The data belong to a study of T cells after yellow fever vaccination. A single record per CDR3 protein comes from TCRdb applying MiXCR to the 5' RACE reads. Altogether about 69,000 distinct CDR3 sequences are present, approximately 5% being singletons, with the ten largest covering roughly 2.2%. Sequenced material: CD4+ T cells sorted from PBMCs, taken approximately 16 days after the first yellow fever vaccination. The TCR sequence derives from a man between 18 and 29 years old who received the YFV17D yellow fever vaccine.

In DNA, the CDR3 is TGCAGTGCTAGAGATTGGGCTTTAACAAGCTCCTACGAGCAGTACTTC. This encodes CSARDWALTSSYEQYF. The chain couples TRBV20-1 to TRBJ2-7, with D unclear. The CDR3 has 16 amino acids. Germline V lookup: CDR1 DFQATT, CDR2 SNEGSKA (reference sequence). V was shortened by 0 bases and J by 0 bases, with 15 bases between the two germline ends.